This note documents a single T cell receptor (beta chain) sequence. The antigen remains undetermined. TCRdb keeps only in-frame clones here, not all; method: immunoSEQ multiplex PCR. The repertoire holds 3,500 to 4,500 clones, with 76% as singletons. Time point denoted: inflamed ileum from the surgical specimen. This sample is part of a study of T cell repertoires in ileal Crohn's disease. Looking at the study overall: Patients had a median 7.9-year disease duration, and approximately 35% were active smokers. Postoperative therapy was given to about half: about 11 thiopurines, some 18 anti-TNF agents. The M0 sample came from the inflamed ileal portion of the resected specimen.

Study results and caveats: Active smokers at surgery had more clonal expansions than non-smokers.

Sequencing input: ileal tissue. This TCR was sampled from an adult with Crohn's disease.

Here the CDR3 reads CASSLKDTQYF. The DNA for the CDR3 is TGTGCCAGCAGCTTAAAAGATACGCAGTATTTT. This chain uses TRBV7-9 with TRBJ2-3, with no clear D. The CDR3 is made up of 11 amino acids. Germline CDR1 is SEHNR and CDR2 is FQNEAQ (reference sequence). V lost 2 bases to trimming and J lost 5 bases, with 2 bases between them.